This TCR beta chain is drawn from a study of CD8 T cells in ankylosing spondylitis (dated by TCRdb to about 2017). Some background on the complete study: The study set out to find disease-linked TCR variants by profiling T cell receptor beta repertoires in ankylosing spondylitis patients and healthy donors. The full study cohort comprised 25 ankylosing spondylitis patients and over a hundred healthy donors. Peripheral blood was sampled, and synovial fluid was also collected from ankylosing spondylitis patients.

General findings and caveats noted by the study authors: Significant enrichment of the disease-linked clones was reported in matched synovial fluid samples from ankylosing spondylitis patients. Blood from ankylosing spondylitis patients appeared to be characterized by a TCR beta motif made up of eight highly homologous amino acid variants. In peripheral blood, the disease-linked clones were found at relatively low frequencies and had a CD8+ phenotype. Some motif variants were previously reported in synovial fluid and blood of reactive arthritis patients, suggesting common disease-initiation mechanisms.

In this sample, this clonotype turned up a few times. No cognate antigen has been identified for it. No base qualities exist here, and no much larger clone lies one base off it. Sequencing relied on an Illumina HiSeq 2500. TCR beta libraries were prepared by quantitative 5'-RACE with molecular barcodes. Under the source paper's analysis protocol: To identify disease-linked TCR variants, a new computational method was used, one built on a probabilistic model of VDJ rearrangement. The public reads were reanalyzed by TCRdb: fastp trimming at Q25, MiXCR alignment, in-frame beta chains only. Every CDR3 protein is listed once, alongside the most common genes and DNA of its rows. It is TCRdb's table, rather than the study itself, that gives the V and J calls and clone size. Within this sample are about 400,000 distinct CDR3 sequences, with 20% of them counted one time only. 10% to 15% of the sample rests with the top ten.

The clonotype originates from a male donor with ankylosing spondylitis or in good health (not recorded which). Sequenced input: blood, either unsorted or a sorted T cell fraction (not recorded which).

The CDR3 protein: CASSPTAVWGLYF. In nucleotide form, the sequence is TGTGCCAGCAGCCCGACGGCAGTTTGGGGTCTATATTTT. The chain is encoded by TRBV7-9 joined to TRBJ1-3; too little of a D gene remains to name it. Including cysteine and phenylalanine, the CDR3 has 13 amino acids. Just CDR3 DNA is preserved here, 39 bases in frame from base 1. Relative to germline, V is 5 bases shorter and J is 14 bases shorter, with 19 bases between their ends. The germline V gene (reference sequence) specifies SEHNR as CDR1 and FQNEAQ as CDR2.